The 17 T cell receptor beta chains below come from one sample, sequenced in a study of cytomegalovirus exposure and HLA in healthy donors. Primers: 60 Vbeta forward and 13 Jbeta reverse. Libraries were prepared by immunoSEQ multiplex PCR; TCRdb keeps only in-frame clonotypes and omits some of them. The sample carries around 180,000 clones, 80% recorded once. Sequencing input: PBMCs. Source of these receptors: a young man in good health and CMV-seropositive.

The chain joins TRBV9 to TRBJ2-1; possibly TRBD2 for D (6 bases). Looked up from germline, CDR1 is SGDLS and CDR2 is YYNGEE. Trimming removed 0 bases at V and 0 bases at J, with 10 bases between. CDR3 length: 16 amino acids. The CDR3 bases are TGTGCCAGCAGCGTAGGCGGGACCAGCTCCTACAATGAGCAGTTCTTC. Amino acid sequence: CASSVGGTSSYNEQFF.

V and J are TRBV4-1 and TRBJ2-7; TRBD2 matches at 8 bases. The V gene's germline CDR1 is MGHRA and CDR2 YSYEKL. With 4 bases clipped from V and 0 bases from J, the junction kept 5 bases outside the gene matches. The CDR3 runs 15 residues. The chain's CDR3 is CASSLIAGLSYEQYF. The CDR3 coding sequence is TGCGCCAGCAGCCTTATAGCGGGACTCTCCTACGAGCAGTACTTC.

The count of this clone is one. The chain has TRBV19 and TRBJ1-5; tentative D call: TRBD1 (5 bases). The ends were cut back, 1 base at V and 4 bases at J, with 20 bases in the middle. CDR1 is LNHDA, CDR2 SQIVND, per germline (reference sequence). CDR3 length equals 18 residues. The CDR3 coding sequence is TGTGCCAGTAGTATAGGGGGGAGGGGCTGGATTCGAAATCAGCCCCAGCATTTT. Its protein is CASSIGGRGWIRNQPQHF.

The chain joins TRBV15 to TRBJ2-1; TRBD2 might be the D (6 bases). CDR3 size: 17 residues. Trimming stripped 0 bases from V and 1 base from J, with 13 bases between. Germline-derived CDR1 and CDR2 are LNHNV and YYDKDF (reference sequence). CDR3 in amino acids: CATSRDQGGPSYNEQFF. The CDR3 nucleotides read TGTGCCACCAGCAGAGATCAAGGAGGGCCTTCCTACAATGAGCAGTTCTTC. The variable domain in full, completed from reference TRBV15 and TRBJ2-1, reads DAMVIQNPRYQVTQFGKPVTLSCSQTLNHNVMYWYQQKSSQAPKLLFHYYDKDFNNEADTPDNFQSRRPNTSFCFLDIRSPGLGDTAMYLCATSRDQGGPSYNEQFFGPGTRLTVL.

The rearrangement joins TRBV5-1 to TRBJ2-3, with 7 bases that match TRBD1. V shed 4 bases, J shed 5 bases, and the junction held 7 bases outside the gene matches. The CDR3 is 14 amino acids. Germline values: CDR1 SGHRS, CDR2 YFSETQ. CDR3 residues: CASSPKTGKDTQYF. The CDR3 nucleotides are TGCGCCAGCAGCCCAAAGACAGGGAAAGATACGCAGTATTTT.

The chain uses TRBV21-1 and TRBJ1-1; the DNA was not used to check the table's D call, TRBD1. TRBV21-1 corresponds to a pseudogene. The CDR3 spans 13 residues. CDR3 sequence (DNA): TGTGCCAGCAGCAAGGAACAGGGGATTAAAGCTTTCTTT. Translated, it gives CASSKEQGIKAFF.

This rearrangement joins TRBV4-2 to TRBJ2-4; 8 bases fit TRBD2. The CDR3 length is 17 residues. Germline V gene sequence: CDR1 LGHNA, CDR2 YNFKEQ. Losses at the gene ends were 4 bases for V and 7 bases for J; bases not matched to a gene: 15. The CDR3 nucleotides are TGTGCCAGCAGCCCCCCCGGGGGGGGACTAGGCACCAACATTCAGTACTTC. Protein product: CASSPPGGGLGTNIQYF.

The rearrangement joins TRBV7-2 to TRBJ2-7; D is undetermined. The CDR3 has 13 amino acids. Deletions cut 1 base from V and 8 bases from J, with 12 bases between. Looked up from germline, CDR1 is SGHTA and CDR2 is FQGNSA. CDR3 residues: CASSLDPLVQQYF. The CDR3 DNA follows: TGTGCCAGCAGCTTAGATCCCCTAGTACAGCAGTACTTC.

Only one count was recorded for this clone. V and J are TRBV19 and TRBJ2-2, with D unresolved. Trimming stripped 4 bases from V and 2 bases from J, with 5 bases between. Looked up from germline, CDR1 is LNHDA and CDR2 is SQIVND (reference sequence). This CDR3 has 13 amino acids. The CDR3 region has the DNA TGTGCCAGTAGTAGACTCAACACCGGGGAGCTGTTTTTT. Translated, it gives CASSRLNTGELFF.

The chain couples TRBV5-6 to TRBJ2-7; TRBD2 agrees at 7 bases. V lost 0 bases, J lost 7 bases, and 7 bases stayed unmatched. Germline V lookup: CDR1 SGHDT, CDR2 YYEEEE. This CDR3 region has 14 residues. CDR3 sequence (DNA): TGTGCCAGCAGCTTGGGAGCCGGGGGGAGTGAGCAGTACTTC. Translation gives CASSLGAGGSEQYF.

This clone has more than one count but fewer than ten. The CDR3 protein is CASSSKQGAGNEQYF. The CDR3 DNA is TGTGCCAGCAGTTCCAAGCAGGGGGCTGGCAACGAGCAGTACTTC. The chain joins TRBV6-6 to TRBJ2-7; 8 nucleotides line up with TRBD1. CDR1 is MNHNY and CDR2 is SVGAGI in the germline V gene (reference sequence). This CDR3 spans 15 amino acids. V lost 4 bases, J lost 5 bases, and 10 bases stayed unmatched.

The rearrangement joins TRBV5-1 to TRBJ1-3, with D perhaps matching TRBD1 (6 bases). The CDR3 length is 15 residues. The V end was cut by 4 bases, the J end by 4 bases, with 15 bases between. Germline CDR1 SGHRS, CDR2 YFSETQ. As DNA, the CDR3 is TGCGCCAGCAGCCAAGCGGTGGGGGCAGGAAACACCATATATTTT. This gives the protein CASSQAVGAGNTIYF.

This clone is a singleton in its sample. The chain uses TRBV14 and TRBJ2-2; 7 bases are shared with TRBD1. The V segment lost 4 bases and the J segment 0 bases; nucleotides outside the gene matches: 8. The CDR3 runs 17 residues. Germline assignment: CDR1 SGHDN and CDR2 FVKESK. The CDR3 sequence: CASSLRQGGSNTGELFF. The CDR3, as DNA: TGTGCCAGCAGCCTTCGACAGGGTGGTTCGAACACCGGGGAGCTGTTTTTT.

The V gene is TRBV6-4, the J gene TRBJ2-7; weak D call: TRBD1 (5 bases). CDR3 length: 13 residues. Trimming shortened V by 10 bases and J by 0 bases, and 13 bases separated the two germline ends. Germline loops: CDR1 MRHNA, CDR2 SNTAGT. Here the CDR3 DNA reads TGTGCCAACCTTAGGGGTCCCTCCTACGAGCAGTACTTC. Amino acid sequence: CANLRGPSYEQYF.

The rearrangement joins TRBV19 to TRBJ1-2; 9 bases agree with TRBD1. CDR1 and CDR2 (germline): LNHDA, SQIVND (reference sequence). V lost 2 bases to trimming and J lost 4 bases; unmatched junction nucleotides: 2. This CDR3 spans 14 amino acids. The DNA for the CDR3 is TGTGCCAGTAGTATAACAGGGGGCCTCTATGGCTACACCTTC. Translating gives CASSITGGLYGYTF.

This chain uses TRBV4-1 with TRBJ1-2; weak D call: TRBD1 (5 bases). Germline V CDR1 and CDR2: MGHRA, YSYEKL. CDR3 size: 16 residues. V was trimmed by 0 bases and J by 1 base, leaving 12 bases between them. CDR3 nucleotides: TGCGCCAGCAGCCAAGAAAGAAGGGGATTTAACTATGGCTACACCTTC. Residues: CASSQERRGFNYGYTF.

This clone was found once. V gene TRBV7-9 combines with J gene TRBJ2-5; no firm D call. CDR3 length equals 13 residues. V lost 6 bases and J lost 5, with 13 bases in between. The V gene's germline CDR1 is SEHNR and CDR2 FQNEAQ (reference sequence). CDR3 sequence: CASSRRGLETQYF. In DNA, the CDR3 is TGTGCCAGCAGTCGAAGAGGTCTGGAGACCCAGTACTTC.